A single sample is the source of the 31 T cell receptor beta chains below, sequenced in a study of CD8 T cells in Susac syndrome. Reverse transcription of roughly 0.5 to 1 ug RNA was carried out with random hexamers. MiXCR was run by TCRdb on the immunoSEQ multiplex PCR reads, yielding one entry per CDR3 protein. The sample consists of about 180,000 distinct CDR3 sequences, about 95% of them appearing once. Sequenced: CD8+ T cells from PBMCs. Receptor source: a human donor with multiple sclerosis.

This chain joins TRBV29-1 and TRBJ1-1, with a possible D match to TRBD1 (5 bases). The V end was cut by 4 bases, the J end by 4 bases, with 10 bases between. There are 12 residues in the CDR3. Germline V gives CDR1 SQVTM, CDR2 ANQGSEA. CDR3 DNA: TGCAGCGTTGTTCGGGGGGGCACTGAAGCTTTCTTT. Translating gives CSVVRGGTEAFF.

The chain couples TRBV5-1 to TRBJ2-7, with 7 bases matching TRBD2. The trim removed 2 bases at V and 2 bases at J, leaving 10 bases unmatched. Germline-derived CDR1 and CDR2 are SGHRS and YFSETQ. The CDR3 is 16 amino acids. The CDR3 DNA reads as TGCGCCAGCAGCTTCGAGTTCAGGGAGGGCGCCTACGAGCAGTACTTC. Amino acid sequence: CASSFEFREGAYEQYF.

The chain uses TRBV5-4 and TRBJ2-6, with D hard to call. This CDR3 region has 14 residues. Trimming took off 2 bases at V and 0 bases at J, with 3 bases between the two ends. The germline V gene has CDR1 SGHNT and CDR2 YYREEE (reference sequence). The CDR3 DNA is TGTGCCAGCAGCTTATTCTCTGGGGCCAACGTCCTGACTTTC. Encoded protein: CASSLFSGANVLTF. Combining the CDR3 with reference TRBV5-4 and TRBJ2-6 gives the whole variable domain ETGVTQSPTHLIKTRGQQVTLRCSSQSGHNTVSWYQQALGQGPQFIFQYYREEENGRGNFPPRFSGLQFPNYSSELNVNALELDDSALYLCASSLFSGANVLTFGAGSRLTVL.

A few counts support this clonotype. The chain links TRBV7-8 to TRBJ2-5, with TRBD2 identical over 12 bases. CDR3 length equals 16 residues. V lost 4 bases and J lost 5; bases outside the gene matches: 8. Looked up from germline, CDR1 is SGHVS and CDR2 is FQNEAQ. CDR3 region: CASSSRLAGAVETQYF. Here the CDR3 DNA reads TGTGCCAGCAGCTCTAGACTAGCGGGGGCGGTTGAGACCCAGTACTTC.

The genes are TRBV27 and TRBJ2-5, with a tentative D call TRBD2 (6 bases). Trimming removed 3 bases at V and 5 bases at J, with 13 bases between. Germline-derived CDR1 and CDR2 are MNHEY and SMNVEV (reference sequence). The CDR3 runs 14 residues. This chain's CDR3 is CASSFLGAGETQYF. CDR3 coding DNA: TGTGCCAGCAGTTTCTTGGGTGCGGGGGAGACCCAGTACTTC.

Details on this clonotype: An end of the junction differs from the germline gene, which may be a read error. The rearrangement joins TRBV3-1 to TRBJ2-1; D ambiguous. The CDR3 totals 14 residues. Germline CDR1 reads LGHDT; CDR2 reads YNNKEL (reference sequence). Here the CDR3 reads CASSQVLSHNEQFF. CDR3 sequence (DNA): TGTGCCAGCAGCCAAGTACTCTCCCACAATGAGCAGTTCTTC.

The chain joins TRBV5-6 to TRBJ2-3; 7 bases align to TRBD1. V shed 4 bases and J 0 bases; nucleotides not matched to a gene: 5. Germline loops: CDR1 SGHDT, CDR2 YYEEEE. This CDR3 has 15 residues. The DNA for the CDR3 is TGTGCCAGCAGCACCGAGGACAGGAGCACAGATACGCAGTATTTT. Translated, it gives CASSTEDRSTDTQYF. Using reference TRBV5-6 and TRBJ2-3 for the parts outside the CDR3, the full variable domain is DAGVTQSPTHLIKTRGQQVTLRCSPKSGHDTVSWYQQALGQGPQFIFQYYEEEERQRGNFPDRFSGHQFPNYSSELNVNALLLGDSALYLCASSTEDRSTDTQYFGPGTRLTVL.

DNA of the CDR3: TGTGCCAGCAGTCCAACAGGGGCTTACGAGCAGTACTTC. Translated, it gives CASSPTGAYEQYF. The chain recombines TRBV6-5 with TRBJ2-7; TRBD1 matches at 7 bases. The V segment lost 5 bases and the J segment 4 bases; nucleotides outside the gene matches: 5. Germline-derived CDR1 and CDR2 are MNHEY and SVGAGI. The CDR3 has 13 residues.

In nucleotides, the CDR3 is TGTGCCAGCAGAGGGGGAAGAAATGAAAAACTGTTTTTT. Translated: CASRGGRNEKLFF. J is TRBJ1-4 and V is TRBV27, with TRBD1 as a possible D gene (6 bases). Trimming left V 6 bases short and J 5 bases short, with 10 bases between. The CDR3 has 13 residues. Germline lookup yields CDR1 MNHEY and CDR2 SMNVEV (reference sequence).

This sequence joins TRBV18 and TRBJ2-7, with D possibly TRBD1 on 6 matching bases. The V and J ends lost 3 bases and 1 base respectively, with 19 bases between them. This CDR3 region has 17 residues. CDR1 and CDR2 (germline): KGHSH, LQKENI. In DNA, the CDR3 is TGTGCCAGCTCACCGCAGGGGACCCTCGCCCTTTCCTACGAGCAGTACTTC. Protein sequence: CASSPQGTLALSYEQYF.

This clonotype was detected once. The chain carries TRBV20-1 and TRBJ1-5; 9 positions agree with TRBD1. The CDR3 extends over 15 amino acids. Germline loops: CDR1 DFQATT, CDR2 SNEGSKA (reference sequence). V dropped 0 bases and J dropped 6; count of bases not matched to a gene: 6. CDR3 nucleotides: TGCAGTGCTAGAGAAATAACAGGGGGCCGTCAGCCCCAGCATTTT. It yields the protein CSAREITGGRQPQHF.

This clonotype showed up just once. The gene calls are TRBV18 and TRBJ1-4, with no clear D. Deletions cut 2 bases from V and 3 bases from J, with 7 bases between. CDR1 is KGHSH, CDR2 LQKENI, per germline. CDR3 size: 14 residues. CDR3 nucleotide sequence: TGTGCCAGCTCACCAGATGGATCTAATGAAAAACTGTTTTTT. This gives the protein CASSPDGSNEKLFF.

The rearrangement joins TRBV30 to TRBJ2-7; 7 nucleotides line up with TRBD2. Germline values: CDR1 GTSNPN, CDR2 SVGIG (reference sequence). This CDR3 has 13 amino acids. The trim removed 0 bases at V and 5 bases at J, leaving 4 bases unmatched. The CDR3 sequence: CAWSVGGINEQYF. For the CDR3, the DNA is TGTGCCTGGAGTGTGGGAGGGATCAACGAGCAGTACTTC. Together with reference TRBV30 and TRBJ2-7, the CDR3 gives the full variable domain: SQTIHQWPATLVQPVGSPLSLECTVEGTSNPNLYWYRQAAGRGLQLLFYSVGIGQISSEVPQNLSASRPQDRQFILSSKKLLLSDSGFYLCAWSVGGINEQYFGPGTRLTVT.

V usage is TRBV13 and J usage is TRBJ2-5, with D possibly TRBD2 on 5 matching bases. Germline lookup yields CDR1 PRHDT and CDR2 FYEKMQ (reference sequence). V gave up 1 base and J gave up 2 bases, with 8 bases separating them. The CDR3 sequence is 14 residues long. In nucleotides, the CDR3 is TGTGCCAGCAGCTTAGAACCGGGACAAGAGACCCAGTACTTC. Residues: CASSLEPGQETQYF.

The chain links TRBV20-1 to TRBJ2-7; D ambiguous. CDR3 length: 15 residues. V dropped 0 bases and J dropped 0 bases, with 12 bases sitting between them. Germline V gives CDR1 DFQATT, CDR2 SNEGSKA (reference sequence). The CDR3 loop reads CSARDSLSSSYEQYF. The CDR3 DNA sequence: TGCAGTGCTAGAGATTCTTTATCCAGCTCCTACGAGCAGTACTTC.

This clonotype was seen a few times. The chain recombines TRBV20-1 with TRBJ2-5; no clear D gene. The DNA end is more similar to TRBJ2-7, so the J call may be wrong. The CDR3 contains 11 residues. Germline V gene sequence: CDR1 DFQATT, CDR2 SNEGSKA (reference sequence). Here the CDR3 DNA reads TGCAGTGCTAGGGTTGGCTACGAGCAGTACTTC. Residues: CSARVGYEQYF.

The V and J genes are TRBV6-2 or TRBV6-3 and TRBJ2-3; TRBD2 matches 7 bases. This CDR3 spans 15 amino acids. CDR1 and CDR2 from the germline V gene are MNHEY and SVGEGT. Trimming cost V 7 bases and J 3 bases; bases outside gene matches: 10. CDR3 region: CASTGGSLSTDTQYF. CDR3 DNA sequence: TGTGCCAGCACGGGGGGTTCTCTCTCGACAGATACGCAGTATTTT.

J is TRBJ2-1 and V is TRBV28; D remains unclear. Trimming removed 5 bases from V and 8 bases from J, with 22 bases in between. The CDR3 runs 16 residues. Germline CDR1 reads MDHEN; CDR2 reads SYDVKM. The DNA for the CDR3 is TGTGCCAGCAGTCTAGGTCTCCCTAGAGGCCAAGATGAGCAGTTCTTC. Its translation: CASSLGLPRGQDEQFF. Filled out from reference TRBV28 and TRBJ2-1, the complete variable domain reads DVKVTQSSRYLVKRTGEKVFLECVQDMDHENMFWYRQDPGLGLRLIYFSYDVKMKEKGDIPEGYSVSREKKERFSLILESASTNQTSMYLCASSLGLPRGQDEQFFGPGTRLTVL.

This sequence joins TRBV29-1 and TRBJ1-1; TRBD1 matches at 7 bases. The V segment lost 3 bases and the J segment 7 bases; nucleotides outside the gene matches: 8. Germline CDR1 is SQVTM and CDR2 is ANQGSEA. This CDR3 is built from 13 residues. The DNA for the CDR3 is TGCAGCGTTGACGCAGGGACAGTGCGTGAAGCTTTCTTT. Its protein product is CSVDAGTVREAFF. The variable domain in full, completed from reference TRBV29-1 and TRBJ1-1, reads SAVISQKPSRDICQRGTSLTIQCQVDSQVTMMFWYRQQPGQSLTLIATANQGSEATYESGFVIDKFPISRPNLTFSTLTVSNMSPEDSSIYLCSVDAGTVREAFFGQGTRLTVV.

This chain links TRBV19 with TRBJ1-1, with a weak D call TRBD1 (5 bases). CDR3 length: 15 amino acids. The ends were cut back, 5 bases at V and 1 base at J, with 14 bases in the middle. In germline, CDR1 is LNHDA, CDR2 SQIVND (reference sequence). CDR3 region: CASSLQGLENTEAFF. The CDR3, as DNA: TGTGCCAGTAGTCTCCAGGGCTTGGAGAACACTGAAGCTTTCTTT.

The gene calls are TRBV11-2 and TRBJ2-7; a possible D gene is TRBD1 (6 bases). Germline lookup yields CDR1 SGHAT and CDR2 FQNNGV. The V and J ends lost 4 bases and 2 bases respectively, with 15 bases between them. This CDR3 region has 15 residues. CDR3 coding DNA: TGTGCCAGCAGCTCGAAACAGGGATCCCCCTACGAGCAGTACTTC. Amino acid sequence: CASSSKQGSPYEQYF.

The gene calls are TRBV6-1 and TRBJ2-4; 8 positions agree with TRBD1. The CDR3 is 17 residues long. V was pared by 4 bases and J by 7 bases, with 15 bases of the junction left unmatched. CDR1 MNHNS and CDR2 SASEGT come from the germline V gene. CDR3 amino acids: CASSVIGGQGRENIQYF. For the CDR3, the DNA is TGTGCCAGCAGTGTTATAGGAGGACAGGGCCGCGAGAACATTCAGTACTTC.

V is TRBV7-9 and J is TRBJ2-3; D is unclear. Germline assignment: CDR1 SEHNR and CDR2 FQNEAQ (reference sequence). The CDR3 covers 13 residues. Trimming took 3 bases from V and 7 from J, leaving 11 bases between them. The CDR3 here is CASSFDLLNTQYF. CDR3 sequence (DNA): TGTGCCAGCAGCTTTGACCTACTAAATACGCAGTATTTT.

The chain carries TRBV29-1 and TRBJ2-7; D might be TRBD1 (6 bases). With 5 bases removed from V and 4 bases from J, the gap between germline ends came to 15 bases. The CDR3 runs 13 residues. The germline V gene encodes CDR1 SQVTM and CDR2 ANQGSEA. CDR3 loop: CSVSRGIVYEQYF. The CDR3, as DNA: TGCAGCGTTAGCAGGGGAATTGTGTACGAGCAGTACTTC.

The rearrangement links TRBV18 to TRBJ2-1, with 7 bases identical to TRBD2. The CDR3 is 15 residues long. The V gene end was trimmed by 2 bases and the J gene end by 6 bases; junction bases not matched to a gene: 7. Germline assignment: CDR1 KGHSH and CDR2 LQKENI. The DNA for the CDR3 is TGTGCCAGCTCACCAGTTCTCACGGGGGGCAATGAGCAGTTCTTC. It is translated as CASSPVLTGGNEQFF.

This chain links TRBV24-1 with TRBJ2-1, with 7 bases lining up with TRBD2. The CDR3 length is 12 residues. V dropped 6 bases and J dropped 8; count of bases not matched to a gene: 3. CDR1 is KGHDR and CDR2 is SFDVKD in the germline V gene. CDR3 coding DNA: TGTGCCACCAGTCTGGGGAGGGATGAGCAGTTCTTC. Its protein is CATSLGRDEQFF.

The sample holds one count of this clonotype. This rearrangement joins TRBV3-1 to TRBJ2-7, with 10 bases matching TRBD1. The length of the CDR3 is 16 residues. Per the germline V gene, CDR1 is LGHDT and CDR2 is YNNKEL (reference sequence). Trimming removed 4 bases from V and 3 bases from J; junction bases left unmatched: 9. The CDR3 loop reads CASSLYGQGGLYEQYF. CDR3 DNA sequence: TGTGCCAGCAGCCTCTATGGACAGGGGGGACTCTACGAGCAGTACTTC.

The CDR3 is CSARVGDTQYF. CDR3 nucleotides: TGCAGTGCTAGAGTGGGGGATACGCAGTATTTT. The chain carries TRBV20-1 and TRBJ2-3; no reliable D call. Germline V gene sequence: CDR1 DFQATT, CDR2 SNEGSKA (reference sequence). V was trimmed by 1 base and J by 6 bases, leaving 5 bases between them. The CDR3 sequence is 11 residues long.

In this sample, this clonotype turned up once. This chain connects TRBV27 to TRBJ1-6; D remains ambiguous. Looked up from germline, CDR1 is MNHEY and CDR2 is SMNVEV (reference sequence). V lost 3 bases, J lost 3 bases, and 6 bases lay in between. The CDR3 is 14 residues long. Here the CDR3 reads CASSLRDYNSPLHF. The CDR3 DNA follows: TGTGCCAGCAGTTTGCGGGACTATAATTCACCCCTCCACTTT.

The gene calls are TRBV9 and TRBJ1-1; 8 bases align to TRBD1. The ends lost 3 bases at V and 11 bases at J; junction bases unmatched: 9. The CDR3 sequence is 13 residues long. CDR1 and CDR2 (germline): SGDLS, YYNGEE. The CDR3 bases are TGTGCCAGCAGCGAAACAGGGACAGGTACTGCTTTCTTT. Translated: CASSETGTGTAFF.

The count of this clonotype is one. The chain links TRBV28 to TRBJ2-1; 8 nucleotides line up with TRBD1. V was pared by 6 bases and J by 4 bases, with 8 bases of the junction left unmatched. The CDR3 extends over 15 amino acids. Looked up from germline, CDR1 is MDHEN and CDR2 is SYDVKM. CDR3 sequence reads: CASSLGQGLYNEQFF. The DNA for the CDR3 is TGTGCCAGCAGCCTTGGACAGGGATTGTACAATGAGCAGTTCTTC.